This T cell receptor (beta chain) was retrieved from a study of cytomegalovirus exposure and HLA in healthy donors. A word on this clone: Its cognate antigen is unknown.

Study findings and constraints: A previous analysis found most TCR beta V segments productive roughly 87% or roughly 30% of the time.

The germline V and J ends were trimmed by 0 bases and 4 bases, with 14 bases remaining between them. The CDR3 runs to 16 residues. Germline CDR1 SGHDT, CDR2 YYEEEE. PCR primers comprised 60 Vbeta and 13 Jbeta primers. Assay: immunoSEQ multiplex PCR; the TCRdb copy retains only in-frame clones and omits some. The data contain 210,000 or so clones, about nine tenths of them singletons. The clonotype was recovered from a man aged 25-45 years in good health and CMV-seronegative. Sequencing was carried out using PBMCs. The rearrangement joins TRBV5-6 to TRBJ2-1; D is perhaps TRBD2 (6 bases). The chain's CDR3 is CASSLAIVGGYNEQFF. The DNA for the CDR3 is TGTGCCAGCAGCTTGGCGATAGTCGGGGGATACAATGAGCAGTTCTTC.